These T cell receptor beta chains were read from a single sample in a study of chemoradiotherapy in HPV16-positive cancers. Only in-frame clones appear in the TCRdb table, and some are missing; sequencing was by immunoSEQ multiplex PCR. This table holds thousands of clones, about 80% found once. The specimen was taken from a patient who underwent chemoradiotherapy. These receptors were collected from a human donor with HPV-associated anogenital cancer. Each CDR3 is given with its conserved first and last residue. Fields, in order: clone size, J gene, D gene, V gene, CDR3 protein, CDR3 DNA. A D gene is named only where the DNA matches it firmly. A clone size is listed for some rows: how often the clone was seen (once, few, many), or a class if it is expanded.

>NA|TRBJ2-7|NA|TRBV28
CASRPRLPGQFSYEQYF
TGTGCCAGCAGGCCTAGATTACCAGGACAGTTCTCCTACGAGCAGTACTTC
>NA|TRBJ2-3|TRBD1|TRBV19
CASSIDRDFTDTQYF
TGTGCCAGTAGTATTGACAGGGATTTCACAGATACGCAGTATTTT
>few|TRBJ1-4|NA|TRBV6-1
CASSETQGGGGDEKLFF
TGTGCCAGCAGTGAAACCCAAGGGGGAGGGGGAGACGAAAAACTGTTTTTT
>NA|TRBJ2-1|TRBD1|TRBV5-6
CASSRDRGHGEQFF
TGTGCCAGCAGCCGGGACAGGGGGCATGGTGAGCAGTTCTTC
>NA|TRBJ1-2|NA|TRBV25-1
CASSGSYGGAHGYTF
TGTGCCAGCAGTGGTTCATATGGGGGTGCCCATGGCTACACCTTC
>NA|TRBJ2-3|TRBD2|TRBV6-5
CASSLPSGGTDTQYF
TGTGCCAGCAGCTTGCCTAGCGGGGGCACAGATACGCAGTATTTT
>NA|TRBJ2-1|TRBD2|TRBV27
CASSLRLAGANEQFF
TGTGCCAGCAGTTTACGACTAGCTGGTGCCAATGAGCAGTTCTTC
>NA|TRBJ2-1|TRBD2|TRBV5-1
CASSFSSGGPYNEQFF
TGCGCCAGCAGCTTCTCTAGCGGGGGGCCTTACAATGAGCAGTTCTTC
>few|TRBJ1-5|NA|TRBV28
CASSPPGLNQPQHF
TGTGCCAGCAGTCCCCCGGGGTTAAATCAGCCCCAGCATTTT
>NA|TRBJ2-7|NA|TRBV12-2
CASRPRTGGTYEQYF
TGTGCAAGTCGCCCCCGGACGGGGGGGACCTACGAGCAGTACTTC
>few|TRBJ2-7|NA|TRBV10-3
CASSGGSRYEQYF
TGTGCCAGTTCAGGGGGGAGTAGATACGAGCAGTACTTC
>NA|TRBJ1-1|NA|TRBV9
CASSVGPGGYTEAFF
TGTGCCAGCAGCGTAGGGCCTGGGGGGTACACTGAAGCTTTCTTT
>NA|TRBJ1-2|NA|TRBV19
CASSMSQGYDGYTF
TGTGCCAGTAGTATGAGTCAGGGTTACGATGGCTACACCTTC
>NA|TRBJ1-1|NA|TRBV10-3
CAISDGLGNTEAFF
TGTGCCATCAGTGACGGACTCGGGAACACTGAAGCTTTCTTT
>NA|TRBJ2-1|TRBD2|TRBV7-2
CASSYLAESYNEQFF
TGTGCCAGCAGCTATCTAGCGGAGTCCTACAATGAGCAGTTCTTC
>NA|TRBJ2-2|TRBD2|TRBV2
CASSPRGAGAAPNTGELFF
TGTGCCAGCAGCCCCCGGGGAGCGGGGGCTGCGCCGAACACCGGGGAGCTGTTTTTT
>few|TRBJ1-2|NA|TRBV6-1
CASSADGNYGYTF
TGTGCCAGCAGTGCTGACGGCAACTATGGCTACACCTTC
>NA|TRBJ1-3|NA|TRBV5-5
CASSALLSGNTIYF
TGTGCCAGCTCAGCTTTGTTATCTGGAAACACCATATATTTT
>NA|TRBJ2-7|NA|TRBV7-9
CASSKGPTAEQYF
TGTGCCAGCAGCAAGGGCCCGACGGCCGAGCAGTACTTC
>few|TRBJ2-3|NA|TRBV19
CASSMGLKSTDTQYF
TGTGCCAGTAGTATGGGGCTGAAAAGCACAGATACGCAGTATTTT
>NA|TRBJ1-2|TRBD1|TRBV7-3
CASSPSDRERDGYTF
TGTGCCAGCAGCCCGTCGGACAGGGAGAGGGATGGCTACACCTTC
>NA|TRBJ1-5|NA|TRBV7-2
CASSSQDQPQHF
TGTGCCAGCAGCTCCCAGGATCAGCCCCAGCATTTT
>few|TRBJ1-3|NA|TRBV5-6
CASSGTIGNTIYF
TGTGCCAGCAGTGGTACAATCGGAAACACCATATATTTT
>NA|TRBJ1-1|NA|TRBV18
CASSPPSVNTEAFF
TGTGCCAGCTCACCACCGTCAGTGAACACTGAAGCTTTCTTT
>few|TRBJ2-2|TRBD1|TRBV27
CASSVGTAMTGELFF
TGTGCCAGCAGTGTCGGGACAGCAATGACCGGGGAGCTGTTTTTT
>NA|TRBJ2-2|TRBD1|TRBV2
CASRRDRFTGELFF
TGTGCCAGCAGGAGGGACAGGTTCACCGGGGAGCTGTTTTTT
>NA|TRBJ1-5|NA|TRBV30
CAWSVRGQPQHF
TGTGCCTGGAGTGTACGGGGGCAGCCCCAGCATTTT
>hyperexpanded|TRBJ1-2|NA|TRBV28
CASRTDSLRGYTF
TGTGCCAGCAGGACGGACAGCCTAAGAGGCTACACCTTC
>few|TRBJ1-2|TRBD1|TRBV28
CASTTRGTGGYGYTF
TGTGCCAGCACTACCCGAGGGACAGGAGGCTATGGCTACACCTTC
>NA|TRBJ2-1|NA|TRBV9
CASSPRQSSYNEQFF
TGTGCCAGCAGCCCCCGGCAGAGCTCCTACAATGAGCAGTTCTTC
>NA|TRBJ2-1|TRBD1|TRBV4-2
CASSPPRQGGPNEQFF
TGTGCCAGCAGCCCCCCGAGACAGGGCGGCCCCAATGAGCAGTTCTTC
>once|TRBJ2-5|TRBD1|TRBV27
CASSLDRGRPETQYF
TGTGCCAGCAGCCTCGACAGGGGGCGCCCAGAGACCCAGTACTTC
>NA|TRBJ1-5|NA|TRBV19
CASSISDPDLRPQHF
TGTGCCAGTAGTATTTCTGACCCAGACCTGCGGCCCCAGCATTTT